This entry lists 17 T cell receptor beta chains sequenced from one sample in a study of T-cell memory formation after mild COVID-19. TCRdb itself ran the 5' RACE reads through MiXCR, one entry per CDR3 protein. Of about 560,000 distinct CDR3 sequences listed, 17% are singletons. Sequencing used PBMCs or a T cell subset sorted from them (not recorded which). The source of these receptors is an adult woman who had mild COVID-19 (a few samples of this study predate the infection). Cell type and time point are not known.

The table lists this clonotype with a few counts. The chain recombines TRBV12-5 with TRBJ2-7; TRBD1 agrees at 9 bases. The CDR3 is 14 residues long. Germline CDR1 and CDR2: LGHNT and FRNRAP. J gave up 3 bases and V 6 bases, and 6 bases lay outside the gene matches. CDR3 amino acids: CASGRQGGGYEQYF. In nucleotides, the CDR3 is TGTGCTAGTGGCCGACAGGGGGGCGGCTACGAGCAGTACTTC.

V is TRBV5-1 and J is TRBJ2-2; 7 positions agree with TRBD2. Germline trimming cut 4 bases from V and 4 bases from J; bases unmatched to any gene: 4. Germline V gives CDR1 SGHRS, CDR2 YFSETQ. The CDR3 has 14 residues. The CDR3 coding sequence is TGCGCCAGCAGCAGCGGGGACGTCACCGGGGAGCTGTTTTTT. Translating it yields CASSSGDVTGELFF. Supplemented by reference TRBV5-1 and TRBJ2-2, the full variable domain reads KAGVTQTPRYLIKTRGQQVTLSCSPISGHRSVSWYQQTPGQGLQFLFEYFSETQRNKGNFPGRFSGRQFSNSRSEMNVSTLELGDSALYLCASSSGDVTGELFFGEGSRLTVL.

This clonotype has just a few counts. The chain uses TRBV7-8 and TRBJ2-7; D is undetermined. The CDR3 runs to 14 residues. The germline V gene encodes CDR1 SGHVS and CDR2 FQNEAQ. The V end lost 1 base, the J end lost 2 bases, and 9 bases lay between the germline ends. The CDR3 sequence is CASSLEDIPYEQYF. DNA for the CDR3: TGTGCCAGCAGCTTAGAAGACATTCCCTACGAGCAGTACTTC.

The genes are TRBV7-9 and TRBJ1-1; weak D call: TRBD1 (5 bases). Trimming removed 8 bases from V and 4 bases from J, with 14 bases in between. The CDR3 sequence is 13 residues long. Germline CDR1 reads SEHNR; CDR2 reads FQNEAQ (reference sequence). The DNA for the CDR3 is TGTGCCAGCTCGGGTTCAGGGATCACTGAAGCTTTCTTT. It translates to CASSGSGITEAFF.

The sample holds many counts of this clonotype. The V gene is TRBV7-6, the J gene TRBJ2-1; 8 bases match TRBD1. This CDR3 is built from 15 residues. Unmatched junction bases numbered 3, after V lost 5 bases and J lost 0 bases. Germline loops: CDR1 SGHVS, CDR2 FNYEAQ. CDR3 loop: CASSVGQVSYNEQFF. The CDR3 DNA is TGTGCCAGCAGCGTGGGACAGGTCTCCTACAATGAGCAGTTCTTC.

This clonotype was seen many times. The chain uses TRBV10-3 and TRBJ1-2; 9 bases align to TRBD1. Germline CDR1 is ENHRY and CDR2 is SYGVKD. The CDR3 is made up of 13 amino acids. V dropped 5 bases and J dropped 8; count of bases not matched to a gene: 6. The CDR3 bases are TGTGCCATCAGTACTCGGGACAGGGACGGCTACACCTTC. Translating gives CAISTRDRDGYTF.

The table lists this clonotype with a few counts. The genes are TRBV29-1 and TRBJ2-1, with D perhaps matching TRBD2 (5 bases). The CDR3 spans 16 residues. The germline V gene has CDR1 SQVTM and CDR2 ANQGSEA. V was pared by 6 bases and J by 3 bases, with 21 bases between. In DNA form, the CDR3 reads TGCAGCGTCGAAACCGGCAATCTCGGGATCTACAATGAGCAGTTCTTC. Translated: CSVETGNLGIYNEQFF.

The CDR3 reads CASSLSGHNHEQYF. CDR3 bases: TGTGCCAGCAGCTTATCAGGACATAACCACGAGCAGTACTTC. This chain uses TRBV7-6 with TRBJ2-7; weak D call: TRBD1 (5 bases). With 2 bases removed from V and 5 bases from J, the gap between germline ends came to 13 bases. Germline V gene sequence: CDR1 SGHVS, CDR2 FNYEAQ. The CDR3 is 14 residues long.

In its sample, this clonotype was seen many times. In nucleotides, the CDR3 is TGTGCCAGCAGCTTACAGGGTTATGAGCAGTTCTTC. It yields the protein CASSLQGYEQFF. V and J are TRBV7-3 and TRBJ2-1; maybe TRBD1 (5 bases). CDR1 is SGHTA, CDR2 FQGTGA, per germline. The CDR3 contains 12 residues. V lost 2 bases and J lost 8, with 7 bases in between.

The J gene is TRBJ2-3, the V gene TRBV5-1, with 12 bases matching TRBD2. Germline V gene sequence: CDR1 SGHRS, CDR2 YFSETQ. V lost 4 bases and J lost 2; bases outside the gene matches: 8. The length of the CDR3 is 17 residues. CDR3 coding DNA: TGCGCCAGCAGCCCGACTAGCGGGGGCCTTTTCACAGATACGCAGTATTTT. Encoded protein: CASSPTSGGLFTDTQYF.

V and J are TRBV6-5 and TRBJ2-6, with D unresolved. The CDR3 is 14 amino acids. Trimming removed 6 bases at V and 2 bases at J, with 8 bases between. The V gene's germline CDR1 is MNHEY and CDR2 SVGAGI. CDR3 protein: CASRSIPGANVLTF. The CDR3 DNA sequence: TGTGCCAGCAGGTCGATTCCTGGGGCCAACGTCCTGACTTTC.

The chain combines TRBV10-3 with TRBJ1-1; TRBD1 aligns across 9 bases. J was trimmed by 3 bases and V by 1 base; bases with no gene match: 3. Germline V gives CDR1 ENHRY, CDR2 SYGVKD. The CDR3 totals 15 residues. The CDR3 DNA reads as TGTGCCATCAGTGAGTACGGACAGGGGCACACTGAAGCTTTCTTT. As protein: CAISEYGQGHTEAFF.

V and J are TRBV13 and TRBJ2-1, with no clear D. Germline assignment: CDR1 PRHDT and CDR2 FYEKMQ (reference sequence). CDR3 size: 13 residues. Trimming left V 3 bases short and J 8 bases short, with 11 bases between. The CDR3 region has the DNA TGTGCCAGCAGCTTCCACAGCGCCCATGAGCAGTTCTTC. Amino acids: CASSFHSAHEQFF.

This clonotype was picked up a small number of times. This chain connects TRBV20-1 to TRBJ1-2, with D perhaps TRBD1 (6 bases). Germline V gene lookup returns CDR1 DFQATT and CDR2 SNEGSKA (reference sequence). The CDR3 has 12 amino acids. V lost 3 bases to trimming and J lost 7 bases, with 12 bases between them. CDR3 in amino acids: CSASWGQRGYTF. As DNA, the CDR3 is TGCAGTGCTAGTTGGGGGCAACGTGGCTACACCTTC.

This clonotype was observed a few times. CDR3 protein: CASSPPGLGTDTQYF. As DNA, the CDR3 is TGTGCCAGCAGCCCACCGGGACTTGGCACAGATACGCAGTATTTT. The chain has TRBV3-1 and TRBJ2-3, with D possibly being TRBD2 (6 bases). CDR3 length: 15 residues. In germline, CDR1 is LGHDT, CDR2 YNNKEL (reference sequence). The V end was cut by 4 bases, the J end by 1 base, with 12 bases between.

The chain carries TRBV5-4 and TRBJ2-5; TRBD2 aligns across 11 bases. The trim removed 3 bases at V and 5 bases at J, leaving 9 bases unmatched. This CDR3 has 16 residues. CDR1 is SGHNT and CDR2 is YYREEE in the germline V gene (reference sequence). The CDR3 DNA sequence: TGTGCCAGCAGCTCGCGACTAGCGGGAAGGTGGGAGACCCAGTACTTC. The encoded protein is CASSSRLAGRWETQYF.

The chain recombines TRBV4-2 with TRBJ1-1; D might be TRBD1 (6 bases). Germline lookup yields CDR1 LGHNA and CDR2 YNFKEQ. The CDR3 covers 15 residues. V lost 4 bases and J lost 3, with 15 bases in between. The chain's CDR3 is CASSRLPDSDTEAFF. CDR3 bases: TGTGCCAGCAGCCGACTCCCGGACAGCGACACTGAAGCTTTCTTT.